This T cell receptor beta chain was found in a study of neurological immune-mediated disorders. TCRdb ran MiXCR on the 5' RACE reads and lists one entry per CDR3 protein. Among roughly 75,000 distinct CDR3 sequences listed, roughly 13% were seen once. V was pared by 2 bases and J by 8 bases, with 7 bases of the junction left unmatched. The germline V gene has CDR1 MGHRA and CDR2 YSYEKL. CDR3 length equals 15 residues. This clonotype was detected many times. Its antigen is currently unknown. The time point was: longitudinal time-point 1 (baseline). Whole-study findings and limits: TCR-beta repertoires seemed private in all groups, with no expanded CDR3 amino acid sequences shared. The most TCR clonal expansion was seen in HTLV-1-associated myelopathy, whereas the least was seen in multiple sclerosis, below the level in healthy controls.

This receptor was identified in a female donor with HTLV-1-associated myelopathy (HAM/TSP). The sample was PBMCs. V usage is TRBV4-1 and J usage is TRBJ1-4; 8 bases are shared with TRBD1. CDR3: CASSQTDRETEKLFF. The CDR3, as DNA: TGCGCCAGCAGCCAAACGGACAGGGAGACCGAAAAACTGTTTTTT.